This T cell receptor beta chain originates from a study of blood T cell repertoires in COVID-19. With 2 bases clipped from V and 0 bases from J, the junction kept 7 bases outside the gene matches. Germline assignment: CDR1 KGHSH and CDR2 LQKENI. The CDR3 spans 17 residues. As handled by the study authors: Amplifying reference gene primers gave estimates of nucleated cell counts. Sequenced by immunoSEQ multiplex PCR; TCRdb stores in-frame clones only, minus some. That table is the source of V, J and clone size, and D and trimming were worked out from the DNA. Here the sample spans some 250,000 clones, just over 85% being singletons.

Sequenced sample: PBMCs or T cells enriched from blood (not recorded which). The chain employs TRBV18 and TRBJ1-1; 9 bases map to TRBD1. The receptor was isolated from a man between 18 and 35 years old who had recovered from COVID-19. Here the CDR3 reads CASSPMPGQGLNTEAFF. In nucleotides, the CDR3 is TGTGCCAGCTCACCAATGCCGGGACAGGGACTGAACACTGAAGCTTTCTTT.